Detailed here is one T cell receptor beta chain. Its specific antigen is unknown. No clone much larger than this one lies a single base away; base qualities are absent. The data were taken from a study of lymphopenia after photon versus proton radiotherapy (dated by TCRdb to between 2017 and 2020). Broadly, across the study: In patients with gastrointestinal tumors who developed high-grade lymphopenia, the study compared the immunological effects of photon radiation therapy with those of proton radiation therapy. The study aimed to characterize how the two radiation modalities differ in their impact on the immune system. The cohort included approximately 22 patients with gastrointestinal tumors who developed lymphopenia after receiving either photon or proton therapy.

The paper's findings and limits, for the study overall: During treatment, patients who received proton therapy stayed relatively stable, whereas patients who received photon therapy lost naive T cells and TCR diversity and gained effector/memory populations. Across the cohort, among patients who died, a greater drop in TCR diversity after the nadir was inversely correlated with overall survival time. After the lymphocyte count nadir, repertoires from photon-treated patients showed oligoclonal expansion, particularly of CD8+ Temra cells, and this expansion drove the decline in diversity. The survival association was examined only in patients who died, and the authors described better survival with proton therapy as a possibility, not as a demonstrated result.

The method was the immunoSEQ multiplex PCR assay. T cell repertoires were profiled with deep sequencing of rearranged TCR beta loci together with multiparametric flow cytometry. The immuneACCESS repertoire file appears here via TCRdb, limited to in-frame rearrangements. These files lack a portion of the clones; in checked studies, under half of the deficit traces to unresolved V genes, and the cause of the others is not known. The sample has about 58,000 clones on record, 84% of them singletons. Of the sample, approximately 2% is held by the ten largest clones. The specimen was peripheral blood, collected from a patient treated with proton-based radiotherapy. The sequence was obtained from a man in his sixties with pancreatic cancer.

The DNA sequence follows: TGTGCCAGCAGTTCCCTGGGGACATACAATGAGCAGTTCTTC. This sequence encodes CASSSLGTYNEQFF. Recombination linked TRBV11-1 to TRBJ2-1; the D gene is perhaps TRBD1, from 6 matching bases. V gives up 6 bases and J gives up 4 bases, and the segment between their germline ends measures 13 bases. The germline V gene (reference sequence) gives CDR1 as SGHAT and CDR2 as FQDESV. The CDR3 spans 14 residues, from the cysteine through the phenylalanine. The kept DNA is CDR3 alone, 42 bases in frame from the first base.